The present T cell receptor (beta chain) was sequenced within a study of spatial heterogeneity in lung cancer. Overall study: When available, follow-up PBMC samples taken a median of approximately two years after resection were sequenced.

Time point reported: blood at routine non-recurrence follow-up after resection. Tumor, nontumor lung or frozen PBMC supplied whole RNA that was sequenced unsorted. This CDR3 is 13 amino acids long. Germline assignment: CDR1 SQVTM and CDR2 ANQGSEA. V lost 3 bases to trimming and J lost 1 base, with 9 bases between them. TCRdb reanalysed the 5' RACE reads using MiXCR and keeps one entry per CDR3 protein. The sample lists more than 95,000 distinct CDR3 sequences, 12% seen once, with approximately 17% in the top ten. The sample in question was PBMCs, obtained at follow-up. The chain recombines TRBV29-1 with TRBJ1-1; D is ambiguous. The sequence derives from a male donor with early-stage non-small cell lung cancer. In DNA form, the CDR3 reads TGCAGCGTTGATGCGGGCTGGAACACTGAAGCTTTCTTT. It yields the protein CSVDAGWNTEAFF.